The T cell receptor beta chain under discussion was sequenced for a study of T cells in Graves' hyperthyroidism and ophthalmopathy. Study results and limitations: By a 13 V-J model, ophthalmopathy was set apart from stable hyperthyroidism. Prediction of ophthalmopathy progression came a median approximately 6 months pre-onset.

The CDR3 regions of TCR beta were amplified from RNA transcripts. RT-PCR in the first round (using the HTBI primer set) targeted the TCR CDR3. TCRdb reprocessed the multiplex PCR reads with MiXCR, giving one entry per CDR3 protein. The table shows hundreds of thousands of distinct CDR3 sequences, with roughly 46% occurring only once. This clonotype was counted a single time. What it binds is unknown. A much more abundant neighbour one base away suggests this may be a read error. For the diagnoses, clinical symptoms, serum thyroxine and TRAb, thyroid ultrasound and orbital computed tomography were used. This receptor was obtained from an adult man with Graves' disease, either hyperthyroidism or ophthalmopathy (not recorded which). Sequencing input: peripheral blood or thyroid tissue (not recorded which).

CDR3 sequence reads: CASSVDGLAGEETQYF. The CDR3 region has the DNA TGTGCCAGCAGCGTAGATGGACTAGCGGGCGAAGAGACCCAGTACTTC. The chain recombines TRBV9 with TRBJ2-5, with 11 bases matching TRBD2. CDR1 and CDR2 (germline): SGDLS, YYNGEE. This CDR3 comprises 16 residues. Germline trimming cut 0 bases from V and 3 bases from J; bases unmatched to any gene: 4.